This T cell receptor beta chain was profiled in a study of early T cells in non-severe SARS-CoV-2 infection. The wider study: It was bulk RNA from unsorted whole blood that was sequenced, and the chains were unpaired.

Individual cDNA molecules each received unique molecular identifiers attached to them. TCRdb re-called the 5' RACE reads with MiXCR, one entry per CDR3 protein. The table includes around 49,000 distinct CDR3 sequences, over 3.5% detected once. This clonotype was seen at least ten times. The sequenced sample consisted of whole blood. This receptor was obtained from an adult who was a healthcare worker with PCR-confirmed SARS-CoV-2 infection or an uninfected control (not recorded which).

CDR3: CASRPGTPGNYEQYF. In DNA, the CDR3 is TGTGCCAGCAGACCAGGAACCCCCGGGAACTACGAGCAGTACTTC. The rearrangement links TRBV6-5 to TRBJ2-7; D is possibly TRBD2 (5 bases). The germline V gene has CDR1 MNHEY and CDR2 SVGAGI. Between the trimmed V and J ends, which lost 6 bases and 3 bases, there was a span of 18 bases. The CDR3 has 15 residues.